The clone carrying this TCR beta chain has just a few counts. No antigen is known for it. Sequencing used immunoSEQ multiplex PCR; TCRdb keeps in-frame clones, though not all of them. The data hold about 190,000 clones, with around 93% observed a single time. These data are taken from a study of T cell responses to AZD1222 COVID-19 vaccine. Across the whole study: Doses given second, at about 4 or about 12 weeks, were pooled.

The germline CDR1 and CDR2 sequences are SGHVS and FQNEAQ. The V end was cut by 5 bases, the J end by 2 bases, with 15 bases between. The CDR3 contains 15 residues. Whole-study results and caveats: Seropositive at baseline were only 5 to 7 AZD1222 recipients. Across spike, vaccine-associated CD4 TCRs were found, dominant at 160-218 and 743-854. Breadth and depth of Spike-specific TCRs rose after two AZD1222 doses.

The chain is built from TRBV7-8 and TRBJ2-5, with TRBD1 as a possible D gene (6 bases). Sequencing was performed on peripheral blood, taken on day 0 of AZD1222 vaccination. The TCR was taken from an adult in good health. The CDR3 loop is CASSPDRGQQETQYF. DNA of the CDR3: TGTGCCAGCAGCCCAGACCGTGGACAGCAAGAGACCCAGTACTTC.